This T cell receptor (beta chain) stems from a study of cytomegalovirus exposure and HLA in healthy donors. Study-level findings and limits: TCR beta chain V- and J-gene trimming was linked, in a later analysis, to a missense variant in DCLRE1C. The study had only CMV serostatus as immune exposure information. TCR beta chains numbering under 200 were designated cytomegalovirus-associated.

Note on this clone: Its specificity is not known.

PCR involved 60 Vbeta and 13 Jbeta primers. Sequencing used immunoSEQ multiplex PCR; TCRdb keeps in-frame clones, though not all of them. The data contain 100,000 to 150,000 clones, approximately 80% of them singletons. The CDR3 consists of 15 residues. The V and J ends lost 0 bases and 3 bases respectively, with 12 bases between them. CDR1 SGHVS and CDR2 FNYEAQ come from the germline V gene. The clonotype was recovered from a woman between 40 and 55 years old in good health and CMV-seropositive. This chain links TRBV7-6 with TRBJ2-7, with D possibly matching TRBD2 (6 bases). Sequenced input: PBMCs. CDR3 sequence: CASSLAAGRSYEQYF. The CDR3 nucleotides read TGTGCCAGCAGCTTAGCGGCAGGGAGGAGCTACGAGCAGTACTTC.